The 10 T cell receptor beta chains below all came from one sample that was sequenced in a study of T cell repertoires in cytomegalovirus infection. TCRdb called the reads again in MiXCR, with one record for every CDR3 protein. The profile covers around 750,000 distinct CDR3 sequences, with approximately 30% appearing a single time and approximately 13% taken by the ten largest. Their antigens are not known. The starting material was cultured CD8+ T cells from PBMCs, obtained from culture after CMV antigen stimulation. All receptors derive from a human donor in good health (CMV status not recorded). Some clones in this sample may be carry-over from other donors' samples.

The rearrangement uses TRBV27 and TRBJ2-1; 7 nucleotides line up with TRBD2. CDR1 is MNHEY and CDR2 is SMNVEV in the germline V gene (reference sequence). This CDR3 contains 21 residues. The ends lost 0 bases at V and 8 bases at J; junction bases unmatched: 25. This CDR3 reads CASSLSYKDPVLGLAGDEQFF. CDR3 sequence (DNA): TGTGCCAGCAGTTTATCGTATAAGGACCCTGTCTTGGGACTGGCGGGGGATGAGCAGTTCTTC.

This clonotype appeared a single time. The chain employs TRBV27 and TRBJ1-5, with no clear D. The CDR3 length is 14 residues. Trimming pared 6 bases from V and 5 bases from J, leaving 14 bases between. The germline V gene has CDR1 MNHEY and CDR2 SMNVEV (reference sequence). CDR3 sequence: CASRSVQLHQPQHF. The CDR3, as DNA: TGTGCCAGCAGATCGGTACAGTTGCATCAGCCCCAGCATTTT.

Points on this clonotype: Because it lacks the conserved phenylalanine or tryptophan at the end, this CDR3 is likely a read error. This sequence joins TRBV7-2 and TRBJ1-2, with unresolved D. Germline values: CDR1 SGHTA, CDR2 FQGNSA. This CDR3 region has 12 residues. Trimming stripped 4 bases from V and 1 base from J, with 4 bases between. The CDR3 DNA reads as TGTGCCAGCAGCTCACTTAACTATGGCTACACCTTA. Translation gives CASSSLNYGYTL.

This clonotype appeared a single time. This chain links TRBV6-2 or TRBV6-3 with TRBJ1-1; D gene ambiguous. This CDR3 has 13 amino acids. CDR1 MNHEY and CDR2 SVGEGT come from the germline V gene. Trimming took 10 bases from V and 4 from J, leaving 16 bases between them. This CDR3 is CATNGGLLTEAFF. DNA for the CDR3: TGTGCCACCAATGGTGGACTCCTCACTGAAGCTTTCTTT.

The CDR3 loop is CASSYETTSTDTQYF. As DNA, the CDR3 is TGTGCCAGCAGTTACGAAACGACTAGCACAGATACGCAGTATTTT. This sequence joins TRBV6-2 or TRBV6-3 and TRBJ2-3; unclear D gene. Trimming removed 2 bases at V and 0 bases at J, with 9 bases between. This CDR3 comprises 15 residues. Germline CDR1 reads MNHEY; CDR2 reads SVGEGT.

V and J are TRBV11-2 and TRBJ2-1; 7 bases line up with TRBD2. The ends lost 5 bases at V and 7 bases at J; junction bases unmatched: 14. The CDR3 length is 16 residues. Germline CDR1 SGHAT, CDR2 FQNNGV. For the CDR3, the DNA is TGTGCCAGCAGCCCTTGGGAGCGGGGTCGACCGAATGAGCAGTTCTTC. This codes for CASSPWERGRPNEQFF. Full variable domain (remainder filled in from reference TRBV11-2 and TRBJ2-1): EAGVAQSPRYKIIEKRQSVAFWCNPISGHATLYWYQQILGQGPKLLIQFQNNGVVDDSQLPKDRFSAERLKGVDSTLKIQPAKLEDSAVYLCASSPWERGRPNEQFFGPGTRLTVL.

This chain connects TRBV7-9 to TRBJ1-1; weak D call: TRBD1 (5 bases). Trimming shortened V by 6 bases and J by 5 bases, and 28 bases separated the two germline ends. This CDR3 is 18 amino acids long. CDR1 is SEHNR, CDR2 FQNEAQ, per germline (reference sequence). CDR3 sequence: CASSLRPLAGTLGTEAFF. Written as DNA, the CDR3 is TGTGCCAGCAGTTTACGCCCCCTCGCCGGGACCCTGGGGACTGAAGCTTTCTTT.

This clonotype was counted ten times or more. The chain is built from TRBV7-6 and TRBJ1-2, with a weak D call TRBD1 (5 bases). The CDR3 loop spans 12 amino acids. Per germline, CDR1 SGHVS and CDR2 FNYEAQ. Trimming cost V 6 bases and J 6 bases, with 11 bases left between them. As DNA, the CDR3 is TGTGCCAGCAGGGGGAAAGGGGATGGCTACACCTTC. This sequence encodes CASRGKGDGYTF.

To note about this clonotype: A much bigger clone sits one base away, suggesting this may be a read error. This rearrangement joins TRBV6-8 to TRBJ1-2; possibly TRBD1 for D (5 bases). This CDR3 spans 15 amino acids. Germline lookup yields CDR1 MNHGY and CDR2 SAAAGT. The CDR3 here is CASSYDMTRDYGYSF. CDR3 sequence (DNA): TGTGCCAGCAGTTACGACATGACAAGGGACTATGGCTACTCCTTC.

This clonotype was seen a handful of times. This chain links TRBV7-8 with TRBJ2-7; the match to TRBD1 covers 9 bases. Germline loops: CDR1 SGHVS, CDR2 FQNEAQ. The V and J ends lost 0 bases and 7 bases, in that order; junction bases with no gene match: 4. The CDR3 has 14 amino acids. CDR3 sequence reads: CASSLAGTGFEQYF. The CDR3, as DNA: TGTGCCAGCAGCTTAGCCGGGACAGGGTTTGAGCAGTACTTC.